These 21 T cell receptor beta chains were sequenced from one sample in a study of Ad26.COV2.S vaccination and SARS-CoV-2 variants. Generated by immunoSEQ multiplex PCR, the TCRdb table keeps only in-frame clones and is missing some. The profile shows hundreds of thousands of clones, roughly nine tenths of them singletons. Documented treatment: around 19 received Ad26.COV2.S at low or high dose, single or two shots; roughly five received placebo; per-sample allocation not given. Samples came from day 63 after the first vaccine or placebo injection. Sequences were derived from peripheral blood, sampled in a trial of Ad26.COV2.S vaccine versus placebo. All receptors come from a person between 18 and 65 years old who received the Ad26.COV2.S COVID-19 vaccine or a placebo.

This clone was seen only a few times. This rearrangement joins TRBV15 to TRBJ2-7; 12 bases agree with TRBD2. CDR3 size: 15 residues. Germline CDR1 LNHNV, CDR2 YYDKDF (reference sequence). V was clipped by 3 bases and J by 0 bases; unmatched bases: 0. In DNA, the CDR3 is TGTGCCACCAGCAGGGGACTAGCGGGCTCCTACGAGCAGTACTTC. Translation: CATSRGLAGSYEQYF.

This chain connects TRBV12-3 or TRBV12-4 to TRBJ2-3; D is unresolved. Trimming removed 0 bases from V and 6 bases from J, with 7 bases in between. This CDR3 has 13 amino acids. CDR3 DNA: TGTGCCAGCAGTTTAGCGCTTGTTGATACGCAGTATTTT. It encodes CASSLALVDTQYF.

This clone has only a few counts. The chain has TRBV24-1 and TRBJ1-1, with D tentatively TRBD1 (5 bases). The CDR3 is 14 amino acids. Looked up from germline, CDR1 is KGHDR and CDR2 is SFDVKD. Deletions cut 4 bases from V and 3 bases from J, with 11 bases between. The CDR3 DNA sequence: TGTGCCACCAGTGACTCGGGGACCCACACTGAAGCTTTCTTT. Amino acid sequence: CATSDSGTHTEAFF.

The CDR3 nucleotides are TGTGCCAGCAGTTCCGTTATCTGGGATACGCAGTATTTT. It encodes CASSSVIWDTQYF. V and J are TRBV7-2 and TRBJ2-3; no definite D call. V was clipped by 6 bases and J by 6 bases, with 13 bases between them. This CDR3 is built from 13 residues. Germline values: CDR1 SGHTA, CDR2 FQGNSA.

The V call is TRBV10-2, the J call TRBJ2-7; the match to TRBD2 covers 7 bases. CDR1 WSHSY and CDR2 SAAADI come from the germline V gene. The CDR3 spans 15 residues. The J segment lost 5 bases and the V segment lost 0 bases, leaving 7 bases of the junction unmatched. CDR3 sequence reads: CASSESGGSGDEQYF. Written as DNA, the CDR3 is TGCGCCAGCAGTGAGTCTGGCGGGAGCGGCGACGAGCAGTACTTC.

This clone was observed a few times. CDR3 amino acids: CASCGQFEEQYF. Here the CDR3 DNA reads TGTGCCAGCTGCGGACAGTTCGAGGAGCAGTACTTC. The V and J genes are TRBV2 and TRBJ2-7, with D possibly matching TRBD1 (6 bases). The V end lost 8 bases, the J end lost 7 bases, and 15 bases lay between the germline ends. There are 12 residues in the CDR3. Looked up from germline, CDR1 is SNHLY and CDR2 is FYNNEI.

This chain joins TRBV24-1 and TRBJ2-1; TRBD2 aligns across 7 bases. The CDR3 covers 13 residues. CDR1 is KGHDR and CDR2 is SFDVKD in the germline V gene. V was pared by 8 bases and J by 10 bases, with 10 bases of the junction left unmatched. CDR3 DNA: TGTGCCACCAATGGCGGGAGAGGGCGCGAGCAGTTCTTC. This encodes CATNGGRGREQFF.

This clone came up once. The chain is built from TRBV30 and TRBJ1-3, with a possible D match to TRBD1 (5 bases). Germline CDR1 is GTSNPN and CDR2 is SVGIG (reference sequence). The ends were cut back, 6 bases at V and 0 bases at J, with 12 bases in the middle. The CDR3 length is 14 residues. Written as DNA, the CDR3 is TGTGCCTGTGGGCAGGGCTCCTCTGGAAACACCATATATTTT. This sequence encodes CACGQGSSGNTIYF.

The chain is built from TRBV6-6 and TRBJ2-2, with TRBD2 as a possible D gene (6 bases). V was shortened by 4 bases and J by 5 bases, with 14 bases between the two germline ends. Germline V gene lookup returns CDR1 MNHNY and CDR2 SVGAGI (reference sequence). The CDR3 contains 15 residues. CDR3 region: CASSSATRDTGELFF. In nucleotides, the CDR3 is TGTGCCAGCAGTTCCGCGACTAGAGATACCGGGGAGCTGTTTTTT.

This sequence joins TRBV18 and TRBJ1-6; D is unresolved. This CDR3 spans 15 amino acids. Looked up from germline, CDR1 is KGHSH and CDR2 is LQKENI. V lost 3 bases, J lost 2 bases, and 8 bases lay in between. This CDR3 reads CASSPPTPYNSPLHF. The CDR3 coding sequence is TGTGCCAGCTCACCCCCGACACCCTATAATTCACCCCTCCACTTT.

The chain carries TRBV27 and TRBJ2-1, with D possibly matching TRBD2 (5 bases). The germline V gene has CDR1 MNHEY and CDR2 SMNVEV (reference sequence). The V and J ends lost 7 bases and 8 bases respectively, with 27 bases between them. This CDR3 spans 17 amino acids. CDR3 sequence: CASTSPHPVRGRYEQFF. DNA for the CDR3: TGTGCCAGCACTTCTCCTCACCCTGTCCGGGGTCGGTATGAGCAGTTCTTC.

The chain is built from TRBV5-1 and TRBJ1-1; D perhaps matches TRBD1 (5 bases). The CDR3 covers 16 residues. V shed 5 bases and J shed 0 bases, with 17 bases lying between them. Germline V gene sequence: CDR1 SGHRS, CDR2 YFSETQ. This chain's CDR3 is CASRPRTRSLNTEAFF. The CDR3 bases are TGCGCCAGCAGACCCAGGACAAGGTCCTTGAACACTGAAGCTTTCTTT.

About this clone itself: Other DNA variants within this sample encode the same CDR3. The V call is TRBV19, the J call TRBJ2-7; 9 nucleotides match TRBD1. This CDR3 is built from 14 residues. With V trimmed by 4 bases and J by 2 bases, 3 bases remained unmatched. Germline loops: CDR1 LNHDA, CDR2 SQIVND (reference sequence). CDR3 in amino acids: CASSTDRGPYEQYF. The DNA of the CDR3 is TGTGCCAGTAGTACGGACAGGGGACCCTACGAGCAGTACTTC. The full variable domain, in which reference TRBV19 and TRBJ2-7 provide the parts outside the CDR3, is DGGITQSPKYLFRKEGQNVTLSCEQNLNHDAMYWYRQDPGQGLRLIYYSQIVNDFQKGDIAEGYSVSREKKESFPLTVTSAQKNPTAFYLCASSTDRGPYEQYFGPGTRLTVT.

The V call is TRBV9, the J call TRBJ2-1; 9 bases map to TRBD2. The CDR3 extends over 15 amino acids. The V gene's germline CDR1 is SGDLS and CDR2 YYNGEE. After removal of 0 bases from V and 7 bases from J, the junction contained 5 bases not matched to a gene. The CDR3 protein is CASSVVGGRVNEQFF. The CDR3 DNA sequence: TGTGCCAGCAGCGTAGTTGGCGGGAGGGTTAATGAGCAGTTCTTC.

CDR3 sequence: CASSFKGDYGYTF. DNA of the CDR3: TGTGCCAGCAGTTTTAAAGGTGACTATGGCTACACCTTC. This sequence joins TRBV27 and TRBJ1-2, with no clear D. The germline V gene has CDR1 MNHEY and CDR2 SMNVEV (reference sequence). This CDR3 region has 13 residues. V dropped 3 bases and J dropped 3 bases, with 8 bases sitting between them.

The chain has TRBV5-5 and TRBJ1-2, with TRBD1 matching over 10 bases. V shed 4 bases and J 5 bases; nucleotides not matched to a gene: 8. The germline CDR1 and CDR2 sequences are SGHKS and YYEKEE (reference sequence). The CDR3 sequence is 15 residues long. CDR3 sequence reads: CASSLDRGRVYGYTF. The CDR3 region has the DNA TGTGCCAGCAGCCTTGACAGGGGGCGCGTTTATGGCTACACCTTC.

The J gene is TRBJ2-7, the V gene TRBV24-1; TRBD1 might be the D (6 bases). CDR3 length: 15 amino acids. Trimming pared 4 bases from V and 6 bases from J, leaving 18 bases between. The germline V gene encodes CDR1 KGHDR and CDR2 SFDVKD. This CDR3 reads CATSDPTGGISEQYF. CDR3 DNA sequence: TGTGCCACCAGTGACCCGACAGGAGGCATCTCCGAGCAGTACTTC.

In regard to this clone: This same CDR3 is encoded by further DNA sequences in the sample. V gene TRBV5-1 combines with J gene TRBJ2-7; 11 bases are shared with TRBD2. The V segment lost 4 bases and the J segment 4 bases; nucleotides outside the gene matches: 7. Germline CDR1 and CDR2: SGHRS and YFSETQ. This CDR3 comprises 15 residues. CDR3 sequence (DNA): TGCGCCAGCAGCCTAGACTTAGCGGGGGGGTACGAGCAGTACTTC. As protein: CASSLDLAGGYEQYF.

The chain employs TRBV7-6 and TRBJ2-3; D might be TRBD1 or TRBD2, each matching 5 bases. Germline loops: CDR1 SGHVS, CDR2 FNYEAQ. V dropped 5 bases and J dropped 2 bases, with 11 bases sitting between them. The CDR3 runs 14 residues. The CDR3: CASSPGTLTDTQYF. CDR3 nucleotide sequence: TGTGCCAGCAGCCCAGGGACCCTCACAGATACGCAGTATTTT.

The genes are TRBV6-6 and TRBJ2-1; D gene uncertain. Trimming pared 2 bases from V and 9 bases from J, leaving 8 bases between. CDR1 MNHNY and CDR2 SVGAGI come from the germline V gene (reference sequence). CDR3 length: 12 residues. The CDR3 protein is CASSYPDVEQFF. Here the CDR3 DNA reads TGTGCCAGCAGTTACCCTGACGTTGAGCAGTTCTTC.

The J gene is TRBJ2-7, the V gene TRBV5-8; the match to TRBD1 covers 8 bases. The CDR3 has 14 residues. V shed 0 bases and J 7 bases; nucleotides not matched to a gene: 6. Germline V gene lookup returns CDR1 SGHTS and CDR2 YDEGEE. The CDR3 DNA reads as TGTGCCAGCAGCTTGGAGCAGGGGGCGGGTGAGCAGTACTTC. Its protein product is CASSLEQGAGEQYF.